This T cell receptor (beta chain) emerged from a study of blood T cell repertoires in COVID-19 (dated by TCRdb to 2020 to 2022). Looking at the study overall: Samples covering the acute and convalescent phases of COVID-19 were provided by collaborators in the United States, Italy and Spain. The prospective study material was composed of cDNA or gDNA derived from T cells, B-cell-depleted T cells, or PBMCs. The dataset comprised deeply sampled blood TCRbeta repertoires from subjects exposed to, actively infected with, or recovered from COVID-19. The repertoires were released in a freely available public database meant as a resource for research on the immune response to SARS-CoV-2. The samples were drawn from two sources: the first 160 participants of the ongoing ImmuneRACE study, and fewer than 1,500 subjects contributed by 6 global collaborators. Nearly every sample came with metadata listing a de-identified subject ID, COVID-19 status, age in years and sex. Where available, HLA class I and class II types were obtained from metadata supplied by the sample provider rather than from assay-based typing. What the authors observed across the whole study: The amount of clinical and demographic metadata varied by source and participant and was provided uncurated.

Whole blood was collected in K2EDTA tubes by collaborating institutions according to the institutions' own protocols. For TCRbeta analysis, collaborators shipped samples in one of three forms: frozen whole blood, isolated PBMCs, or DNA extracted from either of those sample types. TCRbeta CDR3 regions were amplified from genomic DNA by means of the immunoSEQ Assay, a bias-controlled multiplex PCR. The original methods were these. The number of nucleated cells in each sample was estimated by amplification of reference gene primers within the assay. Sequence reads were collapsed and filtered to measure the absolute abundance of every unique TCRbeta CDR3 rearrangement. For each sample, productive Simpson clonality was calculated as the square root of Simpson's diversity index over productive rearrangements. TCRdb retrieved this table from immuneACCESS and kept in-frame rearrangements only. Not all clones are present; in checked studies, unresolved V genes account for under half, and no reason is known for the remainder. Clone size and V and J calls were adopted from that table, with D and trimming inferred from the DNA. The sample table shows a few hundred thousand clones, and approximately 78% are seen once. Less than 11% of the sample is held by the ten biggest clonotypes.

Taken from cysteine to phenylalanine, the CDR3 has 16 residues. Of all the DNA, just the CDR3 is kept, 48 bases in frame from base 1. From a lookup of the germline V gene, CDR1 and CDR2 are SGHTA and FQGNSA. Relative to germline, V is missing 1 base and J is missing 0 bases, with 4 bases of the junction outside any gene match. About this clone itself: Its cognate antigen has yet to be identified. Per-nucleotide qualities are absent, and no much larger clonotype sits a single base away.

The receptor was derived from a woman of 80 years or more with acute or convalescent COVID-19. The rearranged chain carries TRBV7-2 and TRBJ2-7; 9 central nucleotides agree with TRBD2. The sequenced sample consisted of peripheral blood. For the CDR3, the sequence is CASSLGLAGSSYEQYF. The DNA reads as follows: TGTGCCAGCAGCTTAGGGCTAGCGGGGAGCTCCTACGAGCAGTACTTC.